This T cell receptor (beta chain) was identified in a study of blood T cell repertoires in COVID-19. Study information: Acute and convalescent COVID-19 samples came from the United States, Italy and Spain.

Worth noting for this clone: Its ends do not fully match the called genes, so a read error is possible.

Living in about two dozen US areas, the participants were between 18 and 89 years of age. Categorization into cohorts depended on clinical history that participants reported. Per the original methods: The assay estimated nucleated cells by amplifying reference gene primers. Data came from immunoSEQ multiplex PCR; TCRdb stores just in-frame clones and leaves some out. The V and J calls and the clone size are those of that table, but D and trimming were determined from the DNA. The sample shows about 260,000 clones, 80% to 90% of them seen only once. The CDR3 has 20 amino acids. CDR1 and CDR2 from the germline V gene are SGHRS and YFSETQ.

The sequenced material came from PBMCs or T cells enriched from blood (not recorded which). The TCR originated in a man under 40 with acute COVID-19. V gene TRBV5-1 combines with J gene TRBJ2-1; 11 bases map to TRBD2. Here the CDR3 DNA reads TGTGCCAGCAGCTTCGCCGGAGCCCTAGCGGGAGGCAGCTCCTACAATGAGCAGTTCTTC. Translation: CASSFAGALAGGSSYNEQFF.